These T cell receptor beta chains were read from a single sample in a study of chemoradiotherapy in HPV16-positive cancers. Some clones are missing from TCRdb's copy, which holds only in-frame ones; the method was immunoSEQ multiplex PCR. The sample carries approximately 38,000 clones, roughly 75% recorded once. Sequences were derived from blood, sampled from a patient who underwent chemoradiotherapy. These receptors were obtained from a human donor with HPV-associated anogenital cancer. Each CDR3 is given with its conserved first and last residue. The order of the fields is clone size, V gene, J gene, D gene, CDR3 DNA, CDR3 protein. The D gene is left open where the match is weak. Clone size appears in some rows only: once, few, many, or a class for an expanded clone.

clone size: -
V gene: TRBV15
J gene: TRBJ1-2
D gene: TRBD1
CDR3 DNA: TGTGCCACCAGCACCCGCGGACAGGGGCCTCTCCCATATCATGGCTACACCTTC
CDR3 protein: CATSTRGQGPLPYHGYTF

clone size: -
V gene: TRBV19
J gene: TRBJ1-1
D gene: -
CDR3 DNA: TGTGCCAGTAGTATAGGACGGGGAATCAGGACTGAAGCTTTCTTT
CDR3 protein: CASSIGRGIRTEAFF

clone size: -
V gene: TRBV4-3
J gene: TRBJ2-3
D gene: -
CDR3 DNA: TGCGCCAGCAGCCAAGACAGGATCGCTACCGATACGCAGTATTTT
CDR3 protein: CASSQDRIATDTQYF

clone size: -
V gene: TRBV5-6
J gene: TRBJ1-4
D gene: -
CDR3 DNA: TGTGCCAGCAGCACTTGGGGGAAAAGAGATGAAAAACTGTTTTTT
CDR3 protein: CASSTWGKRDEKLFF

clone size: -
V gene: TRBV4-1
J gene: TRBJ1-2
D gene: -
CDR3 DNA: TGCGCCAGCAGCCTTTCCGAGGGGGGGGCCTATGGCTACACCTTC
CDR3 protein: CASSLSEGGAYGYTF

clone size: -
V gene: TRBV5-1
J gene: TRBJ1-1
D gene: -
CDR3 DNA: TGCGCCAGCAGCTCCGGTTATGACACTGAAGCTTTCTTT
CDR3 protein: CASSSGYDTEAFF

clone size: -
V gene: TRBV5-4
J gene: TRBJ2-1
D gene: -
CDR3 DNA: TGTGCCAGCAGCCCAAGGGGGGGCCAGGGGAATGAGCAGTTCTTC
CDR3 protein: CASSPRGGQGNEQFF

clone size: -
V gene: TRBV18
J gene: TRBJ1-5
D gene: TRBD1
CDR3 DNA: TGTGCCAGCTCGACCGGGACAGACACTAATCAGCCCCAGCATTTT
CDR3 protein: CASSTGTDTNQPQHF

clone size: -
V gene: TRBV19
J gene: TRBJ2-1
D gene: -
CDR3 DNA: TGTGCCAGTAGTATTCGGACAGCGGACTACAATGAGCAGTTCTTC
CDR3 protein: CASSIRTADYNEQFF

clone size: -
V gene: TRBV6-5
J gene: TRBJ2-4
D gene: -
CDR3 DNA: TGTGCCAGCAGTTACATGGCCACATTAGCCAAAAACATTCAGTACTTC
CDR3 protein: CASSYMATLAKNIQYF

clone size: -
V gene: TRBV29-1
J gene: TRBJ1-1
D gene: -
CDR3 DNA: TGCAGCCTACGGGGGAGTTTGAACACTGAAGCTTTCTTT
CDR3 protein: CSLRGSLNTEAFF

clone size: once
V gene: TRBV19
J gene: TRBJ2-3
D gene: TRBD1
CDR3 DNA: TGTGCCAGTAGTACGCTACCGGGACAGAGCACAGATACGCAGTATTTT
CDR3 protein: CASSTLPGQSTDTQYF

clone size: once
V gene: TRBV15
J gene: TRBJ1-6
D gene: -
CDR3 DNA: TGTGCCACCAGCAGAAGCCCGGGACACCGAGGGTCACCCCTCCACTTT
CDR3 protein: CATSRSPGHRGSPLHF

clone size: -
V gene: TRBV5-5
J gene: TRBJ1-4
D gene: TRBD1
CDR3 DNA: TGTGCCAGCAGCCTAACCCCCGGGACAGGGGATGAAAAACTGTTTTTT
CDR3 protein: CASSLTPGTGDEKLFF

clone size: -
V gene: TRBV7-9
J gene: TRBJ1-5
D gene: -
CDR3 DNA: TGTGCCAGCAGCTATGCGGAAAATCAGCCCCAGCATTTT
CDR3 protein: CASSYAENQPQHF

clone size: few
V gene: TRBV9
J gene: TRBJ2-1
D gene: TRBD1
CDR3 DNA: TGTGCCAGCACGGACAGGGCGTACAATGAGCAGTTCTTC
CDR3 protein: CASTDRAYNEQFF

clone size: -
V gene: TRBV6-1
J gene: TRBJ2-1
D gene: TRBD2
CDR3 DNA: TGTGCCAGCGTTAAAGGGGCTAGCGGGGACAATGAGCAGTTCTTC
CDR3 protein: CASVKGASGDNEQFF

clone size: once
V gene: TRBV27
J gene: TRBJ1-1
D gene: -
CDR3 DNA: TGTGCCAGCAGTTCACGGGGGCCGGACACTGAAGCTTTCTTT
CDR3 protein: CASSSRGPDTEAFF

clone size: -
V gene: TRBV6-1
J gene: TRBJ1-5
D gene: -
CDR3 DNA: TGTGCCAGCAGTGAAGCGGGGCATTTCGGAGGCCAGCCCCAGCATTTT
CDR3 protein: CASSEAGHFGGQPQHF

clone size: -
V gene: TRBV29-1
J gene: TRBJ2-7
D gene: TRBD2
CDR3 DNA: TGCAGCGCCGGGACTAGCGGAGGCTACGAGCAGTACTTC
CDR3 protein: CSAGTSGGYEQYF

clone size: few
V gene: TRBV5-6
J gene: TRBJ1-3
D gene: -
CDR3 DNA: TGTGCCAGCAGCCCGACCTTAAGAAACACCATATATTTT
CDR3 protein: CASSPTLRNTIYF

clone size: once
V gene: TRBV18
J gene: TRBJ2-1
D gene: -
CDR3 DNA: TGTGCCAGCTCACCCCGGGCCTCGACCGACAATGAGCAGTTCTTC
CDR3 protein: CASSPRASTDNEQFF

clone size: -
V gene: TRBV7-9
J gene: TRBJ2-3
D gene: -
CDR3 DNA: TGTGCCAGCAGCTTAGTGACGGAAGATACGCAGTATTTT
CDR3 protein: CASSLVTEDTQYF

clone size: -
V gene: TRBV5-1
J gene: TRBJ1-3
D gene: TRBD1
CDR3 DNA: TGCGCCAGCAGCGGAGGACAGGGGGGAGGAAACACCATATATTTT
CDR3 protein: CASSGGQGGGNTIYF

clone size: -
V gene: TRBV5-8
J gene: TRBJ1-2
D gene: -
CDR3 DNA: TGTGCCAGCAGCTACAACCTCGGAAGGAGAGGGGGTCCTGGCTACACCTTC
CDR3 protein: CASSYNLGRRGGPGYTF

clone size: -
V gene: TRBV7-8
J gene: TRBJ2-5
D gene: TRBD2
CDR3 DNA: TGTGCCAGCAGCTTAGCGCCAGCGGGGGGCCAAGAGACCCAGTACTTC
CDR3 protein: CASSLAPAGGQETQYF

clone size: -
V gene: TRBV7-2
J gene: TRBJ2-1
D gene: -
CDR3 DNA: TGTGCCAGCAGCTTAGGTCCCGGGGCTAGCTCCTACAATGAGCAGTTCTTC
CDR3 protein: CASSLGPGASSYNEQFF

clone size: few
V gene: TRBV7-9
J gene: TRBJ2-2
D gene: TRBD1
CDR3 DNA: TGTGCCAGCAGGGGGACAGGGGATAACACCGGGGAGCTGTTTTTT
CDR3 protein: CASRGTGDNTGELFF

clone size: -
V gene: TRBV6-6
J gene: TRBJ2-7
D gene: -
CDR3 DNA: TGTGCCAGCAGGAACAGGGTGGAGAACTACGAGCAGTACTTC
CDR3 protein: CASRNRVENYEQYF

clone size: -
V gene: TRBV11-3
J gene: TRBJ2-1
D gene: -
CDR3 DNA: TGTGCCAGCAGCTCGGAACCCCTCAGGGGTGAGCAGTTCTTC
CDR3 protein: CASSSEPLRGEQFF

clone size: -
V gene: TRBV5-1
J gene: TRBJ2-5
D gene: -
CDR3 DNA: TGCGCCAGCAGCTTGATCGGGGAGACCCAGTACTTC
CDR3 protein: CASSLIGETQYF

clone size: -
V gene: TRBV15
J gene: TRBJ2-3
D gene: TRBD2
CDR3 DNA: TGTGCCACCAGCTCTGGGGGACTAGCGGGACCCTATGCAGATACGCAGTATTTT
CDR3 protein: CATSSGGLAGPYADTQYF

clone size: -
V gene: TRBV27
J gene: TRBJ1-5
D gene: TRBD1
CDR3 DNA: TGTGCCAGCAGTTTATCAACAGGGGGCGCTCATCAGCCCCAGCATTTT
CDR3 protein: CASSLSTGGAHQPQHF

clone size: -
V gene: TRBV4-1
J gene: TRBJ2-6
D gene: TRBD1
CDR3 DNA: TGCGCCAGCAGCCAAGATTCGGGACAGGACTACTCTGGGGCCAACGTCCTGACTTTC
CDR3 protein: CASSQDSGQDYSGANVLTF

clone size: -
V gene: TRBV2
J gene: TRBJ1-2
D gene: TRBD1
CDR3 DNA: TGTGCCAGCAGACCACAGGGGGCCCTCTCCTATGGCTACACCTTC
CDR3 protein: CASRPQGALSYGYTF

clone size: -
V gene: TRBV20-1
J gene: TRBJ1-2
D gene: -
CDR3 DNA: TGCAGTGCTACGGGGAACTATGGCTACACCTTC
CDR3 protein: CSATGNYGYTF

clone size: -
V gene: TRBV7-3
J gene: TRBJ2-2
D gene: -
CDR3 DNA: TGTGCCAGCAGCAAACGGAACTTTAGGGCGAACACCGGGGAGCTGTTTTTT
CDR3 protein: CASSKRNFRANTGELFF

clone size: -
V gene: TRBV27
J gene: TRBJ1-6
D gene: -
CDR3 DNA: TGTGCCAGCAGTTTATACGGTGGAAATTCACCCCTCCACTTT
CDR3 protein: CASSLYGGNSPLHF

clone size: -
V gene: TRBV7-8
J gene: TRBJ1-5
D gene: TRBD1
CDR3 DNA: TGTGCCAGCAGCTTATACAGGGGAGTTAATCAGCCCCAGCATTTT
CDR3 protein: CASSLYRGVNQPQHF

clone size: few
V gene: TRBV7-3
J gene: TRBJ2-2
D gene: -
CDR3 DNA: TGTGCCAGCAGCCACCTTAAGAGTTCCGGGGAGCTGTTTTTT
CDR3 protein: CASSHLKSSGELFF

clone size: -
V gene: TRBV7-2
J gene: TRBJ2-1
D gene: TRBD1
CDR3 DNA: TGTGCCAGCAGCGCGTACGTGACAGGGCATGAGCAGTTCTTC
CDR3 protein: CASSAYVTGHEQFF

clone size: -
V gene: TRBV10-1
J gene: TRBJ2-3
D gene: -
CDR3 DNA: TGCGCCAGCAGTGAAACAGGGTGGGGAGATACGCAGTATTTT
CDR3 protein: CASSETGWGDTQYF

clone size: -
V gene: TRBV4-1
J gene: TRBJ2-7
D gene: -
CDR3 DNA: TGCGCCAGCAGCTTACAATACCAGGAGGATGAGCAGTACTTC
CDR3 protein: CASSLQYQEDEQYF

clone size: -
V gene: TRBV4-3
J gene: TRBJ1-5
D gene: -
CDR3 DNA: TGCGCCAGCAGCCAGGACTACCGACAGCGCTATCAGCCCCAGCATTTT
CDR3 protein: CASSQDYRQRYQPQHF

clone size: -
V gene: TRBV2
J gene: TRBJ1-5
D gene: -
CDR3 DNA: TGTGCCAGCAGTGAGAACAGAAGCAATCAGCCCCAGCATTTT
CDR3 protein: CASSENRSNQPQHF

clone size: -
V gene: TRBV5-1
J gene: TRBJ2-7
D gene: -
CDR3 DNA: TGCGCCAGCAGCCCCCTAGAGGGGGGGCCTTACGAGCAGTACTTC
CDR3 protein: CASSPLEGGPYEQYF

clone size: -
V gene: TRBV4-1
J gene: TRBJ1-2
D gene: -
CDR3 DNA: TGCGCCAGCCGTCCGACTTTAATGGGCGGCTATGGCTACACCTTC
CDR3 protein: CASRPTLMGGYGYTF

clone size: -
V gene: TRBV30
J gene: TRBJ1-1
D gene: -
CDR3 DNA: TGTGCCTGGAGACAGCCGAACACTGAAGCTTTCTTT
CDR3 protein: CAWRQPNTEAFF

clone size: -
V gene: TRBV7-9
J gene: TRBJ1-6
D gene: -
CDR3 DNA: TGTGCCAGCAGCTTCACAGACTATAATTCACCCCTCCACTTT
CDR3 protein: CASSFTDYNSPLHF

clone size: -
V gene: TRBV6-4
J gene: TRBJ2-3
D gene: TRBD2
CDR3 DNA: TGTGCCAGCAGCGACGGGACTAGCGGGGGGACAGATACGCAGTATTTT
CDR3 protein: CASSDGTSGGTDTQYF

clone size: -
V gene: TRBV30
J gene: TRBJ2-2
D gene: TRBD2
CDR3 DNA: TGTGCCTGGAGTGCGCGGGGGTTGTGGCGGGGGGGCTCGAACACCGGGGAGCTGTTTTTT
CDR3 protein: CAWSARGLWRGGSNTGELFF

clone size: few
V gene: TRBV5-1
J gene: TRBJ2-2
D gene: TRBD2
CDR3 DNA: TGCGCCAGCAGAACAGCGGGGGCAAACACCGGGGAGCTGTTTTTT
CDR3 protein: CASRTAGANTGELFF

clone size: -
V gene: TRBV2
J gene: TRBJ2-3
D gene: TRBD2
CDR3 DNA: TGTGCCAGCAACCTGGGACTAGCGAGCACAGATACGCAGTATTTT
CDR3 protein: CASNLGLASTDTQYF

clone size: -
V gene: TRBV10-3
J gene: TRBJ2-7
D gene: -
CDR3 DNA: TGTGCCACCTCCAAGGCTAGCGAAAACGAGCAGTACTTC
CDR3 protein: CATSKASENEQYF

clone size: -
V gene: TRBV4-2
J gene: TRBJ2-3
D gene: -
CDR3 DNA: TGTGCCAGCAGCCAAGTAGTAGGGACAAGCACAGATACGCAGTATTTT
CDR3 protein: CASSQVVGTSTDTQYF

clone size: -
V gene: TRBV5-6
J gene: TRBJ2-3
D gene: -
CDR3 DNA: TGTGCCAGCAGCCCCCGAGGACGGTACACAGATACGCAGTATTTT
CDR3 protein: CASSPRGRYTDTQYF

clone size: -
V gene: TRBV7-3
J gene: TRBJ2-3
D gene: -
CDR3 DNA: TGTGCCAGCAGCTTATTGGGCTCCTACACAGATACGCAGTATTTT
CDR3 protein: CASSLLGSYTDTQYF

clone size: -
V gene: TRBV5-1
J gene: TRBJ1-6
D gene: -
CDR3 DNA: TGCGCCAGCAGCCTCGAGACAGAATTAAATTCACCCCTCCACTTT
CDR3 protein: CASSLETELNSPLHF

clone size: -
V gene: TRBV30
J gene: TRBJ1-3
D gene: TRBD1
CDR3 DNA: TGTGCCTGGAGTCGAAACAGGGGATCTGGAAACACCATATATTTT
CDR3 protein: CAWSRNRGSGNTIYF

clone size: -
V gene: TRBV2
J gene: TRBJ2-5
D gene: -
CDR3 DNA: TGTGCCAGCAGTGAGCGCAGCTCAGGGTTACGGAGAGAGACCCAGTACTTC
CDR3 protein: CASSERSSGLRRETQYF